A few counts support the clone carrying this TCR beta chain. The source of the sample is a study of cytomegalovirus exposure and HLA in healthy donors. Primers: 60 Vbeta forward and 13 Jbeta reverse. Assay used: immunoSEQ multiplex PCR; TCRdb lists only in-frame clones, some missing. The table shows 150,000 to 200,000 clones, with 60% to 80% occurring only once. The sequenced sample was PBMCs. The clonotype comes from a man between 18 and 35 years old in good health and CMV-seropositive.

The CDR3 protein is CSARTGDEQYV. The CDR3 nucleotides read TGCAGTGCTAGAACAGGGGACGAGCAGTACGTC. J is TRBJ2-7 and V is TRBV20-1; TRBD1 aligns across 7 bases. The CDR3 consists of 11 residues. Germline values: CDR1 DFQATT, CDR2 SNEGSKA (reference sequence). Trimming at V came to 2 bases and at J to 5 bases, leaving 0 bases not matched to a gene.